This note documents a single TCR beta chain sequence. No antigen is known for it. This sample was included in a study of lymphopenia after photon versus proton radiotherapy. V trimming: 2 bases; J trimming: 5 bases; junction bases outside the gene matches: 6. The CDR3 is 16 amino acids. Germline CDR1 and CDR2: SGHVS and FNYEAQ. Study-wide results and caveats: Post-nadir diversity loss with photons came from oligoclonal expansion, particularly CD8+ Temra cells. Photon-treated patients lost naive T cells and TCR diversity; proton-treated stayed stable.

Clones were read by immunoSEQ multiplex PCR, and TCRdb kept only the in-frame ones, dropping some. The table includes more than 20,000 clones, around 83% detected once. The source is a woman aged 45 to 65 with pancreatic cancer. The sequences come from peripheral blood, collected from a patient treated with photon-based radiotherapy. The chain joins TRBV7-6 to TRBJ2-1; TRBD2 matches at 10 bases. The DNA for the CDR3 is TGTGCCAGCAGCTTACCGGAACTAGCGGGACACAATGAGCAGTTCTTC. Translating it yields CASSLPELAGHNEQFF. Together with reference TRBV7-6 and TRBJ2-1, the CDR3 gives the full variable domain: GAGVSQSPRYKVTKRGQDVALRCDPISGHVSLYWYRQALGQGPEFLTYFNYEAQQDKSGLPNDRFSAERPEGSISTLTIQRTEQRDSAMYRCASSLPELAGHNEQFFGPGTRLTVL.